The source of this T cell receptor (beta chain) is a study of blood T cell repertoires in COVID-19. As for the study in general: Sample material is recorded as cDNA or gDNA derived from T cells, B-cell-depleted T cells, or PBMCs.

From germline, CDR1 is SGHNT and CDR2 YENEEA. J gave up 6 bases and V 5 bases, and 7 bases lay outside the gene matches. The CDR3 runs to 14 residues. Measured with immunoSEQ multiplex PCR; TCRdb has only the in-frame clones, and not every one. The repertoire holds roughly 340,000 clones, with 85% to 90% as singletons. The sample consisted of PBMCs or T cells enriched from blood (not recorded which). This rearrangement joins TRBV11-3 to TRBJ2-3; TRBD2 aligns across 8 bases. The receptor's source is a man younger than 30 who had recovered from COVID-19. CDR3 amino acids: CASSQGTSGDTQYF. In DNA form, the CDR3 reads TGTGCCAGCAGCCAGGGCACTAGCGGCGATACGCAGTATTTT.